This TCR beta chain was profiled in a study of shared clonotypes between healthy human individuals. Study-level results: An effect of sequencing depth on clonotype sharing among donors was expected.

Sorted subsets were amplified in replicate PCRs using approximately 0.2 ug DNA, some 31,000 T cell genomes. TCRdb keeps only in-frame clones here, not all; method: immunoSEQ multiplex PCR. Among some 2,000,000 clones listed, more than 90% were seen once. CDR1 MDHEN and CDR2 SYDVKM come from the germline V gene. This CDR3 region has 16 residues. The ends were cut back, 6 bases at V and 4 bases at J, with 18 bases in the middle. About this clone itself: Its target is unknown.

Only Caucasian adults living in Nashville, Tennessee made up the donor group. Researchers partitioned CD4+ cells into CD45RA+ naive and CD45RA-negative memory subsets. J is TRBJ1-4 and V is TRBV28, with D possibly being TRBD1 (5 bases). Sequencing was done on a sample of naive CD4+ T cells sorted from blood. The subset: CD45RA+ positively selected. The receptor was derived from a man aged 18 to 29 in good health. The CDR3 DNA sequence: TGTGCCAGCAGCCCCGGGGGAAAGGGGCTTAATGAAAAACTGTTTTTT. The encoded protein is CASSPGGKGLNEKLFF.